These T cell receptor beta chains were read from a single sample in a study of T cell clonotyping in hematopoietic cell transplantation. TCRdb's table, derived via immunoSEQ multiplex PCR, lists solely in-frame clones and lacks some. This repertoire shows more than 5,500 clones, about 86% found once; its top ten account for around 15%. Sequencing used peripheral blood mononuclear cells, obtained 180 days after allogeneic stem cell transplant. These receptors came from a female patient aged 50-59 years who had an allogeneic stem cell transplant from an unrelated donor, so the T cells may come from the graft donor. Some clones in this sample may be carry-over from other donors' samples. CDR3s leave out the opening cysteine and the closing phenylalanine or tryptophan. The size entry is marked missing in some rows and otherwise reads once, few, many or a size class.

v_gene	j_gene	abundance	CDR3aa
TRBV27	TRBJ1-6	NA	ASSLGVQGFYNSPLH
TRBV5-4	TRBJ1-6	NA	ASSPGTGANNSPLH
TRBV4-1	TRBJ1-3	NA	ASSQEDRNTIY
TRBV7-7	TRBJ2-3	NA	ASSLAPTGLGTDTQY
TRBV30	TRBJ1-2	once	AWGVGGSNYGYT
TRBV7-3	TRBJ2-2	NA	ASSTGTSGVTTGELF
TRBV5-6	TRBJ1-3	NA	ASSLGQVGGNTIY
TRBV5-4	TRBJ2-3	NA	ASSPKTGGGTDTQY
TRBV5-6	TRBJ2-1	NA	ASSSWTGAYNEQF
TRBV28	TRBJ1-5	NA	ASSWDRDLWPQH
TRBV2	TRBJ1-1	NA	ASSRQGTTEAF
TRBV11-3	TRBJ2-7	NA	ASSYDQTVTYEQY
TRBV4-2	TRBJ1-1	NA	ASSQDVEGTEAF
TRBV2	TRBJ2-1	NA	ASRAGVDEQF
TRBV9	TRBJ2-1	NA	ASSVGNRYQNEQF
TRBV5-4	TRBJ2-3	NA	ASSPGLAGGQITDTQY
TRBV6-1	TRBJ2-2	NA	ASRDRRNTGELF
TRBV7-9	TRBJ2-7	NA	ASSLGASGGSEQY
TRBV6-6	TRBJ1-5	NA	ASSSQGGEPQH
TRBV6-1	TRBJ2-7	NA	ASSDGGVQTYEQY
TRBV6-1	TRBJ1-5	once	ASNDRVGQPQH
TRBV7-9	TRBJ1-2	NA	ASSLLEGNGYGYT
TRBV4-1	TRBJ2-5	NA	ASSYPGTGGTQY
TRBV30	TRBJ2-3	NA	AWRLPGATDTQY
TRBV4-2	TRBJ2-4	NA	ASSQARGLVAQNIQY
TRBV7-3	TRBJ2-6	NA	ATRLGGHSGANVLT
TRBV11-2	TRBJ2-7	NA	ASSLGVDRTYEQY
TRBV6-5	TRBJ1-2	NA	ASSLQGGSYGYT
TRBV5-4	TRBJ1-1	NA	ASSLPNRGLDTEAF
TRBV29-1	TRBJ1-4	once	SVAALGRFNEKLF
TRBV5-1	TRBJ2-1	few	ASSLTGRGPEEQF
TRBV5-6	TRBJ2-1	NA	ASSRGLAGVEQF